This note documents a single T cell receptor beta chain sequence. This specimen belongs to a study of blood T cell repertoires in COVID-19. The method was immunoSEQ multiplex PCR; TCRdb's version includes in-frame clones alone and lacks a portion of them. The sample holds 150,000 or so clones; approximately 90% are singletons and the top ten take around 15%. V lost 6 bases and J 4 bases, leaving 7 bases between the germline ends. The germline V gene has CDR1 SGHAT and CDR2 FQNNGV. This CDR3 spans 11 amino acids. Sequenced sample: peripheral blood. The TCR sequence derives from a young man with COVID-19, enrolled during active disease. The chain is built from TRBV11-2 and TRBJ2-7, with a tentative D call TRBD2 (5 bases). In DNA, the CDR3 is TGTGCCAGCAGACGGACTTACGAGCAGTACTTC. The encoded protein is CASRRTYEQYF.